The present entry profiles one T cell receptor (beta chain) with its context. This record comes from a study of identical twins. The CDR3 covers 14 residues. Trimming cost V 0 bases and J 3 bases, with 9 bases left between them. TCRdb analysed the 5' RACE reads with MiXCR anew, one entry per CDR3 protein. The sample shows about 700,000 distinct CDR3 sequences, 8.5% to 9.5% of them seen only once. These records were also assigned to another study, of yellow fever vaccine responses in identical twins.

The sequenced sample was PBMCs. This sequence was found in a woman aged 18 to 35 in good health. The chain couples TRBV12-3 or TRBV12-4 to TRBJ2-7, with D hard to call. The CDR3 region is CASSLAGKHYEQYF. CDR3 in DNA: TGTGCCAGCAGTTTAGCAGGGAAGCACTACGAGCAGTACTTC.